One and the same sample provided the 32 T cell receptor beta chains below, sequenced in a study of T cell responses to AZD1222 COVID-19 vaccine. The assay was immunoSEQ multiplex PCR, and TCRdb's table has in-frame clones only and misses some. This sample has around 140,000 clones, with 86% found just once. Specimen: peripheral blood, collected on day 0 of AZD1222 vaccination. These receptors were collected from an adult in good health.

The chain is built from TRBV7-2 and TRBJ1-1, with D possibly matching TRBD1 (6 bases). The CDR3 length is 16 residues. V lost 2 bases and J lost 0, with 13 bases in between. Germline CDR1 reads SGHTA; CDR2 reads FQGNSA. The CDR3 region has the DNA TGTGCCAGCAGCTTAAGGTTGACAGGCTTGAACACTGAAGCTTTCTTT. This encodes CASSLRLTGLNTEAFF.

As DNA, the CDR3 is TGTGCCAGCAGCCCCTCCGGGACACGCTCCTACAATGAGCAGTTCTTC. This gives the protein CASSPSGTRSYNEQFF. The chain has TRBV11-3 and TRBJ2-1; D is possibly TRBD1 (6 bases). From germline, CDR1 is SGHNT and CDR2 YENEEA. The CDR3 sequence is 16 residues long. Trimming shortened V by 5 bases and J by 0 bases, and 14 bases separated the two germline ends. Using reference TRBV11-3 and TRBJ2-1 for the parts outside the CDR3, the full variable domain is EAGVVQSPRYKIIEKKQPVAFWCNPISGHNTLYWYLQNLGQGPELLIRYENEEAVDDSQLPKDRFSAERLKGVDSTLKIQPAELGDSAVYLCASSPSGTRSYNEQFFGPGTRLTVL.

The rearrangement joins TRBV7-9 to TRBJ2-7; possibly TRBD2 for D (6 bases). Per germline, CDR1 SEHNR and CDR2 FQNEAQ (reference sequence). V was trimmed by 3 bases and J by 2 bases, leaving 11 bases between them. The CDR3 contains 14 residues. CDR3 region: CASSLGGGTYEQYF. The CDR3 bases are TGTGCCAGCAGCTTGGGAGGAGGAACCTACGAGCAGTACTTC.

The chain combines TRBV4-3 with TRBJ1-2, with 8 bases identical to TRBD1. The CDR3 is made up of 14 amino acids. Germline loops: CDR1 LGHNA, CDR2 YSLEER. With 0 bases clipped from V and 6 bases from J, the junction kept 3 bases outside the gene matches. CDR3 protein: CASSQEDREHGYTF. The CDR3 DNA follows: TGCGCCAGCAGCCAAGAGGACAGGGAACATGGCTACACCTTC.

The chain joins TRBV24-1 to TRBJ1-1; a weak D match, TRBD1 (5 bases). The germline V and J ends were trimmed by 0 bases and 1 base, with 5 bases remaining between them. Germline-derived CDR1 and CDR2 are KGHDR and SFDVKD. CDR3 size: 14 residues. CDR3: CATSDLDRNTEAFF. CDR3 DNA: TGTGCCACCAGTGATTTGGACAGGAACACTGAAGCTTTCTTT.

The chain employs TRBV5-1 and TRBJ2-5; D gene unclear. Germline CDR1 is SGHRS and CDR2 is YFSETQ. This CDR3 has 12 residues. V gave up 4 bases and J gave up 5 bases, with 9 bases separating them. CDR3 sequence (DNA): TGCGCCAGCAGCCTGAACCTCGAGACCCAGTACTTC. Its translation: CASSLNLETQYF.

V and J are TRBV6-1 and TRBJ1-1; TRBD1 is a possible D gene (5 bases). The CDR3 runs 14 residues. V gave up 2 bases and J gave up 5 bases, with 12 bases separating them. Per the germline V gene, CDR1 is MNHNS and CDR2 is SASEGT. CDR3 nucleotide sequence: TGTGCCAGCAGTGAACGGCAGGGTAGGACTGAAGCTTTCTTT. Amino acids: CASSERQGRTEAFF.

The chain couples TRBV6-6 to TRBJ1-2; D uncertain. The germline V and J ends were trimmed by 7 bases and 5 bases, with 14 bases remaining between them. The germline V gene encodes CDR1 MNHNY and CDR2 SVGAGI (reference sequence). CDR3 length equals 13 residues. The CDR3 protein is CASIQGNEYGYTF. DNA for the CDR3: TGTGCCAGCATCCAAGGGAACGAATATGGCTACACCTTC.

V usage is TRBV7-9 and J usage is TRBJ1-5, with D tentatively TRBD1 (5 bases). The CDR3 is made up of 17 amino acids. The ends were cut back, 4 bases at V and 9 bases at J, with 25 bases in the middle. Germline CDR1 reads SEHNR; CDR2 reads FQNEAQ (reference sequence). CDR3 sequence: CASSSQSVKDAGAPQHF. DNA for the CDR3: TGTGCCAGCAGCTCTCAGTCAGTGAAGGACGCTGGGGCGCCCCAGCATTTT.

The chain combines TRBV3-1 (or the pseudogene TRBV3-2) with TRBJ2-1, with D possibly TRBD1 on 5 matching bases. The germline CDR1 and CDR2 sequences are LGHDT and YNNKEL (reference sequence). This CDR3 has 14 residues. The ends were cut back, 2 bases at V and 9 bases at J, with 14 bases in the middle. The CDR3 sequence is CASSQLGPLGEQFF. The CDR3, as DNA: TGTGCCAGCAGCCAATTGGGGCCCTTGGGTGAGCAGTTCTTC.

The CDR3 DNA sequence: TGTGCCACCAGCCTAGCGGGGGCCTACGAGCAGTACTTC. It specifies CATSLAGAYEQYF. The chain carries TRBV15 and TRBJ2-7, with 10 nucleotides matching TRBD2. There are 13 residues in the CDR3. Per germline, CDR1 LNHNV and CDR2 YYDKDF (reference sequence). V lost 5 bases to trimming and J lost 2 bases; unmatched junction nucleotides: 0.

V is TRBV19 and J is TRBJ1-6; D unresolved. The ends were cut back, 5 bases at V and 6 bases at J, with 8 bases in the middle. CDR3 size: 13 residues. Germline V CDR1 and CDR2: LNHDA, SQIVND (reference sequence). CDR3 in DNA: TGTGCCAGTAGTGGTGAATTTAATTCACCCCTCCACTTT. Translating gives CASSGEFNSPLHF.

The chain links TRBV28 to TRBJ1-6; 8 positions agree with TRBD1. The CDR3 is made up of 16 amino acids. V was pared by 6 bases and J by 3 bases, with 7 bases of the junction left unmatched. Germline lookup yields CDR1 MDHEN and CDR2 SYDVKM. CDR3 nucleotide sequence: TGTGCCAGCAGCCCACTGGGACAGGACTATAATTCACCCCTCCACTTT. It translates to CASSPLGQDYNSPLHF.

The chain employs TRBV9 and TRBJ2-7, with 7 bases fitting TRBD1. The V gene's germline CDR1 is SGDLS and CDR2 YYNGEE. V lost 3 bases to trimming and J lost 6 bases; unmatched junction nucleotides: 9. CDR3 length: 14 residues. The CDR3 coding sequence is TGTGCCAGCAGCGCCAATGACAGGGTAGGCGAGCAGTACTTC. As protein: CASSANDRVGEQYF.

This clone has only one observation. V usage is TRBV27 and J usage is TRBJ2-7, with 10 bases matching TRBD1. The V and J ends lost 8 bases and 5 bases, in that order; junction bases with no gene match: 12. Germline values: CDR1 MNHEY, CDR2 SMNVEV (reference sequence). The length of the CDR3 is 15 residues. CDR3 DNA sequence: TGTGCCAGCTGCCCGGACCGGGACAGGGGCCACGAGCAGTACTTC. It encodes CASCPDRDRGHEQYF.

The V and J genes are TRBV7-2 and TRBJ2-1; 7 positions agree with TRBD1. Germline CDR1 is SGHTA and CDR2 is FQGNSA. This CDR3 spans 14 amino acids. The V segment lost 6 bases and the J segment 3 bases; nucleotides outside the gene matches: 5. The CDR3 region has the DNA TGTGCCAGCAGTCCCTACAGGGGCTACAATGAGCAGTTCTTC. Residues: CASSPYRGYNEQFF.

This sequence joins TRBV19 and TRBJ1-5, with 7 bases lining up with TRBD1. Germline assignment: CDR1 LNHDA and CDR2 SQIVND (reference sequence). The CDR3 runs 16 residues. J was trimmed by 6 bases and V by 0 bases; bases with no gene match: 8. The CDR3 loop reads CASSIDRQGRGQPQHF. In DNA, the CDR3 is TGTGCCAGTAGTATAGATCGACAGGGACGGGGTCAGCCCCAGCATTTT.

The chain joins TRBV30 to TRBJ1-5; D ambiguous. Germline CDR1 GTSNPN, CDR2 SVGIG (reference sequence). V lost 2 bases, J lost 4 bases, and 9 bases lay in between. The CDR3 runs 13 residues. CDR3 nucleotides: TGTGCCTGGAGTTTGTCCGAGAATCAGCCCCAGCATTTT. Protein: CAWSLSENQPQHF. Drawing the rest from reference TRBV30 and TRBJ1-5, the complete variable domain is SQTIHQWPATLVQPVGSPLSLECTVEGTSNPNLYWYRQAAGRGLQLLFYSVGIGQISSEVPQNLSASRPQDRQFILSSKKLLLSDSGFYLCAWSLSENQPQHFGDGTRLSIL.

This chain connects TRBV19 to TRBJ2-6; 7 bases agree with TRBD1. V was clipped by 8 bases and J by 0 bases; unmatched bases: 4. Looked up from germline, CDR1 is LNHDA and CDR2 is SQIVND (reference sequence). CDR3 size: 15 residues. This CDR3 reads CASHTGDSGANVLTF. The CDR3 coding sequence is TGTGCCAGTCATACAGGGGACTCTGGGGCCAACGTCCTGACTTTC. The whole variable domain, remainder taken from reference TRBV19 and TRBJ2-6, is DGGITQSPKYLFRKEGQNVTLSCEQNLNHDAMYWYRQDPGQGLRLIYYSQIVNDFQKGDIAEGYSVSREKKESFPLTVTSAQKNPTAFYLCASHTGDSGANVLTFGAGSRLTVL.

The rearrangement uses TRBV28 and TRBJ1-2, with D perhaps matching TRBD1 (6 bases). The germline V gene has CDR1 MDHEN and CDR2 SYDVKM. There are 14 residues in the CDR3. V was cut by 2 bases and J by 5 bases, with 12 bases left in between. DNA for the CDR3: TGTGCCAGCAGTTTACAGAGGACAGTATATGGCTACACCTTC. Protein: CASSLQRTVYGYTF.

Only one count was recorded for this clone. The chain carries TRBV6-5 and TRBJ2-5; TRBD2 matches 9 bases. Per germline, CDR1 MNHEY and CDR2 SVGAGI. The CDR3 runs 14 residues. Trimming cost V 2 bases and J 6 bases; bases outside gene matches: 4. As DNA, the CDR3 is TGTGCCAGCAGTTACGGGACTAGCAGGAAGACCCAGTACTTC. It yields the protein CASSYGTSRKTQYF.

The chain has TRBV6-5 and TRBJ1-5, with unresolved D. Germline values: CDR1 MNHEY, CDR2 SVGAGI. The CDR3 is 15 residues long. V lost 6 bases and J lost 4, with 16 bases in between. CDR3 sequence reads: CASSGGSLTNQPQHF. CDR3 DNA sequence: TGTGCCAGCAGCGGAGGGTCACTCACTAATCAGCCCCAGCATTTT.

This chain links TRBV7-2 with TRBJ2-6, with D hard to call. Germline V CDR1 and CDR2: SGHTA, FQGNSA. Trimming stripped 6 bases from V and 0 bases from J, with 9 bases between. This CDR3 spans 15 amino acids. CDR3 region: CASSFHRSGANVLTF. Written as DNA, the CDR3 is TGTGCCAGCAGTTTCCATCGCTCTGGGGCCAACGTCCTGACTTTC.

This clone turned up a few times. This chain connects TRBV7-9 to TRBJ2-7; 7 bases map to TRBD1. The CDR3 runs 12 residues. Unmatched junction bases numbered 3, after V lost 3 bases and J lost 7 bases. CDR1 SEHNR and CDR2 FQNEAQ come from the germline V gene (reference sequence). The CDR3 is CASSFLTGEQYF. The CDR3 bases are TGTGCCAGCAGCTTTTTGACAGGGGAGCAGTACTTC. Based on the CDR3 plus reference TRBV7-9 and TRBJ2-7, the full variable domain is DTGVSQNPRHKITKRGQNVTFRCDPISEHNRLYWYRQTLGQGPEFLTYFQNEAQLEKSRLLSDRFSAERPKGSFSTLEIQRTEQGDSAMYLCASSFLTGEQYFGPGTRLTVT.

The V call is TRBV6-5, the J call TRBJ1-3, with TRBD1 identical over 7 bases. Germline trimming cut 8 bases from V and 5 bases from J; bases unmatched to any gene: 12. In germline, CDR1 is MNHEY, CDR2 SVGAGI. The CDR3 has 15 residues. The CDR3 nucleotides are TGTGCCAGCGGCAGGGAGGGGGCTAATAGAAACACCATATATTTT. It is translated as CASGREGANRNTIYF.

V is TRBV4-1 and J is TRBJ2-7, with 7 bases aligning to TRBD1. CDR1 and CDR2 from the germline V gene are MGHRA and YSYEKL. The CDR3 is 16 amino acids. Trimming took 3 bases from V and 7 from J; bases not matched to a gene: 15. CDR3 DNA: TGCGCCAGCAGCCACTCCACAGGGGTGCGCGCGATGGAGCAGTACTTC. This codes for CASSHSTGVRAMEQYF.

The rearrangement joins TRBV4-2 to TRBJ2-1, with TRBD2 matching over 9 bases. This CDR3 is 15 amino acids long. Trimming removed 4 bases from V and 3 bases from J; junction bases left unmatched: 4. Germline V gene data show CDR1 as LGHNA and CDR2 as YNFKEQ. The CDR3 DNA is TGTGCCAGCAGCCTCGGACTAGCGAACTACAATGAGCAGTTCTTC. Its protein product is CASSLGLANYNEQFF.

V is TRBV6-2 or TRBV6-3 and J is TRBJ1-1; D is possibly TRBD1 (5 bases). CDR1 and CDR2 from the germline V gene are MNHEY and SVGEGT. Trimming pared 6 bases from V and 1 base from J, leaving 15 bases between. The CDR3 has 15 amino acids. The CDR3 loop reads CASSPYETANTEAFF. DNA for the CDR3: TGTGCCAGCAGCCCCTACGAGACAGCGAACACTGAAGCTTTCTTT.

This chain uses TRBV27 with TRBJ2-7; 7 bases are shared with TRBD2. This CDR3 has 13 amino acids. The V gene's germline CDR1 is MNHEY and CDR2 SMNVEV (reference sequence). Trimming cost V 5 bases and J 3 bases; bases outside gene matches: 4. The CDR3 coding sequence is TGTGCCAGCAGTATGGGGAGGGTCTACGAGCAGTACTTC. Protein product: CASSMGRVYEQYF.

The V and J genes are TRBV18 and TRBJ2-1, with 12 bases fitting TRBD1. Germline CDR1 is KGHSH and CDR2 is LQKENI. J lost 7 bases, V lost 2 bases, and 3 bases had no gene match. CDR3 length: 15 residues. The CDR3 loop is CASSPGTGGLNEQFF. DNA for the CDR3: TGTGCCAGCTCACCAGGGACAGGGGGCCTTAATGAGCAGTTCTTC.

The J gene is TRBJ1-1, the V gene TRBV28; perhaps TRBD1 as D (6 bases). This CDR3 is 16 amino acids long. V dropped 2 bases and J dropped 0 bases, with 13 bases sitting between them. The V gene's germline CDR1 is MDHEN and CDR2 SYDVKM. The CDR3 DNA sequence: TGTGCCAGCAGTTTACGGAACAGGGCAATGAACACTGAAGCTTTCTTT. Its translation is CASSLRNRAMNTEAFF.

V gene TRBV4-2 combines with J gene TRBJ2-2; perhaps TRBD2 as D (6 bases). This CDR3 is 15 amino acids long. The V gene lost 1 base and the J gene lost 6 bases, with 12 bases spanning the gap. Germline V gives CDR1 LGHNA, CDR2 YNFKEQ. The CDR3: CASSQAREQAGELFF. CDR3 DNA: TGTGCCAGCAGCCAAGCACGGGAGCAGGCCGGGGAGCTGTTTTTT.